This T cell receptor beta chain came from a study of cytomegalovirus exposure and HLA in healthy donors. A note on this clone: Its antigen is undetermined.

PCR involved 60 Vbeta and 13 Jbeta primers. TCRdb keeps only in-frame clones here, not all; method: immunoSEQ multiplex PCR. The data contain just over 150,000 clones, approximately 86% of them singletons. Findings and limits, study-wide: In a later analysis, most CMV-associated TCR beta chains appeared HLA-restricted.

The CDR3 consists of 15 residues. Germline lookup yields CDR1 MNHEY and CDR2 SVGAGI. Between the trimmed V and J ends, which lost 0 bases and 0 bases, there was a span of 6 bases. Donors likely had unrecorded immune exposures despite being nominally healthy when sampled. The sequencing sample was made of PBMCs. This clonotype was obtained from a woman aged 18-29 years in good health and CMV-seronegative. V is TRBV6-5 and J is TRBJ1-5; D is possibly TRBD1 (5 bases). The CDR3 sequence is CASSYSGASNQPQHF. CDR3 coding DNA: TGTGCCAGCAGTTACTCAGGGGCTAGCAATCAGCCCCAGCATTTT.